This T cell receptor (beta chain) was identified in a study of blood T cell repertoires in COVID-19. Overall study context: There were acute and convalescent COVID-19 samples, and they came from the United States, Italy and Spain. Nucleic acid was either cDNA or gDNA, and it came from T cells, B-cell-depleted T cells, or PBMCs.

Produced via immunoSEQ multiplex PCR; TCRdb's table is partial and in-frame only. The data contain about 160,000 clones, 80% of them singletons. After removal of 7 bases from V and 8 bases from J, the junction contained 6 bases not matched to a gene. The CDR3 spans 14 residues. Germline values: CDR1 ENHRY, CDR2 SYGVKD. Those who participated ranged in age from about 18 to 89 years and resided in approximately 23 US areas. Either two negative PCRs, clearance, or symptom resolution qualified Cohort 3 donors as recovered. The chain is built from TRBV10-3 and TRBJ2-1; 12 bases fit TRBD2. The sample comprised PBMCs or T cells enriched from blood (not recorded which). The sequence was collected from a man aged 40-50 years who had recovered from COVID-19. CDR3 amino acids: CAIMPLAGGYEQFF. As DNA, the CDR3 is TGTGCCATCATGCCCCTAGCGGGGGGGTATGAGCAGTTCTTC.